The 13 T cell receptor beta chains reported below all come from one sample, sequenced in a study of control samples from healthy donors and cancer patients. Clones were sequenced by immunoSEQ multiplex PCR, and TCRdb holds only the in-frame ones, with some missing. The sample yields under 75,000 clones, 75% to 85% seen once. Sequencing was done on a sample of blood. Receptors were obtained from a man aged 35-49 years in good health.

The rearrangement joins TRBV19 to TRBJ1-1; D unresolved. This CDR3 has 16 residues. V was shortened by 3 bases and J by 0 bases, with 14 bases between the two germline ends. Germline V CDR1 and CDR2: LNHDA, SQIVND (reference sequence). CDR3 nucleotides: TGTGCCAGTAGTATTCGGCCCAATCCCCTGAACACTGAAGCTTTCTTT. Amino acids: CASSIRPNPLNTEAFF.

This clone has only one observation. The chain has TRBV5-1 and TRBJ1-1; no definite D call. With 1 base removed from V and 1 base from J, the gap between germline ends came to 11 bases. Germline CDR1 and CDR2: SGHRS and YFSETQ. The CDR3 extends over 15 amino acids. As DNA, the CDR3 is TGCGCCAGCAGCTTGTCTGTGGAGACGAACACTGAAGCTTTCTTT. Encoded protein: CASSLSVETNTEAFF.

The chain combines TRBV19 with TRBJ2-1; 16 nucleotides match TRBD2. Per germline, CDR1 LNHDA and CDR2 SQIVND (reference sequence). The trim removed 6 bases at V and 7 bases at J, leaving 6 bases unmatched. This CDR3 spans 16 amino acids. The CDR3 sequence: CASRGLAGGPRNEQFF. The CDR3 DNA reads as TGTGCCAGTAGGGGACTAGCGGGAGGGCCTAGGAATGAGCAGTTCTTC. Complete variable domain (other parts from reference TRBV19 and TRBJ2-1): DGGITQSPKYLFRKEGQNVTLSCEQNLNHDAMYWYRQDPGQGLRLIYYSQIVNDFQKGDIAEGYSVSREKKESFPLTVTSAQKNPTAFYLCASRGLAGGPRNEQFFGPGTRLTVL.

This chain joins TRBV5-4 and TRBJ2-6; no definite D call. The CDR3 contains 15 residues. V was cut by 4 bases and J by 4 bases, with 12 bases left in between. CDR1 SGHNT and CDR2 YYREEE come from the germline V gene (reference sequence). The CDR3 region has the DNA TGTGCCAGCAGCCCCCTGAGCTCCGGGGCCAACGTCCTGACTTTC. Translated, it gives CASSPLSSGANVLTF. Filled out from reference TRBV5-4 and TRBJ2-6, the complete variable domain reads ETGVTQSPTHLIKTRGQQVTLRCSSQSGHNTVSWYQQALGQGPQFIFQYYREEENGRGNFPPRFSGLQFPNYSSELNVNALELDDSALYLCASSPLSSGANVLTFGAGSRLTVL.

This chain joins TRBV19 and TRBJ2-3, with D possibly TRBD2 on 7 matching bases. Trimming took off 3 bases at V and 4 bases at J, with 20 bases between the two ends. The CDR3 runs to 17 residues. Germline CDR1 and CDR2: LNHDA and SQIVND (reference sequence). CDR3 amino acids: CASSMRGGRAAADTQYF. In nucleotides, the CDR3 is TGTGCCAGTAGTATGAGGGGGGGGCGGGCCGCCGCAGATACGCAGTATTTT.

The chain carries TRBV5-1 and TRBJ1-2; 10 bases are shared with TRBD1. This CDR3 comprises 17 residues. In germline, CDR1 is SGHRS, CDR2 YFSETQ. The trim removed 0 bases at V and 2 bases at J, leaving 7 bases unmatched. The chain's CDR3 is CASSLVGTGERNYGYTF. CDR3 nucleotide sequence: TGCGCCAGCAGCTTGGTAGGGACAGGGGAACGGAACTATGGCTACACCTTC. The full variable domain, its missing parts supplied by reference TRBV5-1 and TRBJ1-2, is KAGVTQTPRYLIKTRGQQVTLSCSPISGHRSVSWYQQTPGQGLQFLFEYFSETQRNKGNFPGRFSGRQFSNSRSEMNVSTLELGDSALYLCASSLVGTGERNYGYTFGSGTRLTVV.

This clone was detected once. This sequence joins TRBV9 and TRBJ2-3; 9 bases agree with TRBD2. V trimming: 3 bases; J trimming: 2 bases; junction bases outside the gene matches: 7. Germline loops: CDR1 SGDLS, CDR2 YYNGEE. This CDR3 contains 16 residues. CDR3: CASSAPAGGNTDTQYF. CDR3 bases: TGTGCCAGCAGCGCCCCAGCGGGGGGAAACACAGATACGCAGTATTTT.

The V call is TRBV20-1, the J call TRBJ2-7; a weak D match, TRBD1 (6 bases). CDR3 length equals 14 residues. Germline lookup yields CDR1 DFQATT and CDR2 SNEGSKA (reference sequence). The ends were cut back, 3 bases at V and 2 bases at J, with 14 bases in the middle. The CDR3 nucleotides are TGCAGTGCTAGTTGGGCAGGGGCGACCTACGAGCAGTACTTC. Translated, it gives CSASWAGATYEQYF.

This rearrangement joins TRBV11-1 to TRBJ1-4, with a possible D match to TRBD1 (5 bases). The V gene's germline CDR1 is SGHAT and CDR2 FQDESV (reference sequence). The CDR3 has 14 residues. The ends were cut back, 6 bases at V and 7 bases at J, with 15 bases in the middle. The CDR3, as DNA: TGTGCCAGCAGTAGGACATCGGGGGGTGAAAAACTGTTTTTT. It codes for CASSRTSGGEKLFF.

V usage is TRBV19 and J usage is TRBJ2-6; the D is unclear. CDR1 LNHDA and CDR2 SQIVND come from the germline V gene (reference sequence). CDR3 length: 17 residues. V lost 3 bases and J 0 bases, leaving 12 bases between the germline ends. CDR3 sequence (DNA): TGTGCCAGTAGTATCTTCGGGCGGCTCTCTGGGGCCAACGTCCTGACTTTC. Protein sequence: CASSIFGRLSGANVLTF.

DNA of the CDR3: TGTGCCTGGAGTGTGGAACTCTATGGCTACACCTTC. Protein: CAWSVELYGYTF. The chain links TRBV30 to TRBJ1-2; D remains unclear. Germline V gives CDR1 GTSNPN, CDR2 SVGIG (reference sequence). The CDR3 loop spans 12 amino acids. Trimming removed 0 bases from V and 4 bases from J, with 6 bases in between. Full variable domain (remainder filled in from reference TRBV30 and TRBJ1-2): SQTIHQWPATLVQPVGSPLSLECTVEGTSNPNLYWYRQAAGRGLQLLFYSVGIGQISSEVPQNLSASRPQDRQFILSSKKLLLSDSGFYLCAWSVELYGYTFGSGTRLTVV.

The chain couples TRBV10-3 to TRBJ1-1; D not resolved. Germline V lookup: CDR1 ENHRY, CDR2 SYGVKD. The ends were cut back, 0 bases at V and 6 bases at J, with 14 bases in the middle. This CDR3 comprises 15 residues. CDR3 nucleotides: TGTGCCATCAGTGAGTCAGACCCCTCATCGGCTGAAGCTTTCTTT. Protein product: CAISESDPSSAEAFF.

The genes are TRBV5-1 and TRBJ1-1; D gene ambiguous. Trimming removed 4 bases from V and 4 bases from J, with 11 bases in between. CDR1 SGHRS and CDR2 YFSETQ come from the germline V gene. The CDR3 is made up of 13 amino acids. This chain's CDR3 is CASSRWGGTEAFF. The DNA for the CDR3 is TGCGCCAGCAGCAGGTGGGGTGGCACTGAAGCTTTCTTT.